This T cell receptor (beta chain) was sequenced for a study of beta chain features in type 1 diabetes. As every portion of the isolated RNA was reverse transcribed, the sequencing read expressed TCRB transcripts. The table came from immunoSEQ multiplex PCR; TCRdb's copy has only in-frame clones and leaves some out. The table lists a few hundred thousand clones, about 20% of them singletons, with 0.044% in the top ten. This CDR3 has 18 residues. Germline lookup yields CDR1 SGHVS and CDR2 FQNEAQ. The V and J ends lost 2 bases and 4 bases respectively, with 18 bases between them. V gene TRBV7-8 combines with J gene TRBJ2-6, with a possible D match to TRBD1 (6 bases). The receptor comes from a woman under 30 in good health. Sequenced material: naive CD4+ T cells from blood. CDR3 sequence (DNA): TGTGCCAGCAGCTTAATAAGGCAGGGGTACACGGGGGCCAACGTCCTGACTTTC. It codes for CASSLIRQGYTGANVLTF.